This TCR beta chain was sequenced for a study of cytomegalovirus exposure and HLA in healthy donors. On the study more broadly: Sequencing of 150 million to 200 million T cells in an earlier analysis found 95 million to 120 million unique TCR beta sequences. Early on, a data release was issued that held roughly 80 million unique TCRs from HLA-typed donors.

This clone was seen a handful of times. The antigen is not known. The PCR was carried out with 60 Vbeta primers and 13 Jbeta primers. The method was immunoSEQ multiplex PCR; TCRdb's version includes in-frame clones alone and lacks a portion of them. Among under 150,000 clones, about 82% were seen once, and the ten largest hold roughly 1.2%. V gave up 4 bases and J gave up 6 bases; unmatched junction bases: 16. Germline V gives CDR1 LNHDA, CDR2 SQIVND (reference sequence). The CDR3 is 18 residues long. Study results and limitations: Because they were indistinguishable, some V segments, including TRBV6-2 and TRBV6-3, were excluded.

This TCR came from a boy younger than 18 in good health and CMV-seronegative. Source material: PBMCs. This sequence joins TRBV19 and TRBJ1-5, with 9 bases lining up with TRBD1. CDR3 loop: CASSTYGTGRLFGQPQHF. The DNA for the CDR3 is TGTGCCAGTAGTACCTACGGGACAGGGCGTCTATTTGGTCAGCCCCAGCATTTT.